These 10 T cell receptor beta chains came from one sample sequenced in a study of blood T cell repertoires in COVID-19. The table came from immunoSEQ multiplex PCR; TCRdb's copy has only in-frame clones and leaves some out. This table has about 240,000 clones, around 85% appearing once. The sequenced sample was PBMCs or T cells enriched from blood (not recorded which). The receptors derive from a woman aged 40 to 50 with acute COVID-19.

The chain combines TRBV25-1 with TRBJ2-7, with 7 bases that match TRBD2. This CDR3 contains 16 residues. The ends lost 2 bases at V and 4 bases at J; junction bases unmatched: 11. Germline lookup yields CDR1 MGHDK and CDR2 SYGVNS. CDR3 coding DNA: TGTGCCAGCAGTGAAGGGGTCGCGGGAGTGGCTTACGAGCAGTACTTC. Translation gives CASSEGVAGVAYEQYF.

The J gene is TRBJ2-5, the V gene TRBV5-5, with 7 bases aligning to TRBD1. CDR1 is SGHKS, CDR2 YYEKEE, per germline (reference sequence). The CDR3 consists of 13 residues. V trimming: 2 bases; J trimming: 5 bases; junction bases outside the gene matches: 3. CDR3: CASSFGTAETQYF. The DNA for the CDR3 is TGTGCCAGCAGCTTCGGGACAGCCGAGACCCAGTACTTC.

The chain's CDR3 is CASSEFLTGLYGYTF. The CDR3 DNA sequence: TGTGCCAGCAGTGAATTCCTCACAGGCCTCTATGGCTACACCTTC. J is TRBJ1-2 and V is TRBV6-1; D may be TRBD1 (5 bases). V lost 2 bases to trimming and J lost 4 bases, with 14 bases between them. CDR1 is MNHNS and CDR2 is SASEGT in the germline V gene. This CDR3 is built from 15 residues.

The V and J genes are TRBV4-1 and TRBJ2-7, with 8 bases that match TRBD2. The CDR3 length is 16 residues. The V gene end was trimmed by 1 base and the J gene end by 3 bases; junction bases not matched to a gene: 8. Germline CDR1 is MGHRA and CDR2 is YSYEKL. The CDR3 loop reads CASSQGTSGRGYEQYF. Written as DNA, the CDR3 is TGCGCCAGCAGCCAAGGTACCAGCGGGAGAGGCTACGAGCAGTACTTC.

The rearrangement uses TRBV2 and TRBJ1-2; D perhaps matches TRBD1 (6 bases). Per germline, CDR1 SNHLY and CDR2 FYNNEI. The CDR3 loop spans 13 amino acids. V dropped 6 bases and J dropped 1 base, with 9 bases sitting between them. CDR3 sequence: CASRDSLNYGYTF. CDR3 nucleotides: TGTGCCAGCAGGGACAGTCTTAACTATGGCTACACCTTC.

The rearrangement uses TRBV9 and TRBJ1-4; maybe TRBD1 (6 bases). The CDR3 runs to 15 residues. Germline lookup yields CDR1 SGDLS and CDR2 YYNGEE. V was clipped by 4 bases and J by 3 bases, with 13 bases between them. As DNA, the CDR3 is TGTGCCAGCAGCCCCGGGGGGGCCCCTAATGAAAAACTGTTTTTT. Its translation is CASSPGGAPNEKLFF.

V usage is TRBV2 and J usage is TRBJ2-3; D unclear. Trimming removed 9 bases from V and 0 bases from J, with 13 bases in between. Germline-derived CDR1 and CDR2 are SNHLY and FYNNEI. The CDR3 length is 14 residues. Here the CDR3 DNA reads TGTGCCAGTAAAGAACCGACTAGCACAGATACGCAGTATTTT. It yields the protein CASKEPTSTDTQYF.

The J gene is TRBJ2-1, the V gene TRBV11-3; TRBD2 agrees at 11 bases. This CDR3 comprises 20 residues. Germline CDR1 and CDR2: SGHNT and YENEEA. V gave up 0 bases and J gave up 2 bases; unmatched junction bases: 12. The CDR3 region is CASSLEGRLAGTTAYNEQFF. CDR3 coding DNA: TGTGCCAGCAGCTTAGAAGGTCGACTAGCGGGAACCACAGCCTACAATGAGCAGTTCTTC.

The V gene is TRBV10-3, the J gene TRBJ2-7; TRBD2 matches 13 bases. The CDR3 spans 14 residues. The germline gives CDR1 ENHRY, CDR2 SYGVKD. The ends lost 5 bases at V and 5 bases at J; junction bases unmatched: 3. CDR3 in amino acids: CAISNGLAGDEQYF. In nucleotides, the CDR3 is TGTGCCATCAGTAACGGACTAGCGGGAGACGAGCAGTACTTC.

This clone was seen only a few times. Within the sample, other DNA sequences also encode this same CDR3. The V and J genes are TRBV7-9 and TRBJ2-1; no clear D gene. V was shortened by 4 bases and J by 5 bases, with 3 bases between the two germline ends. CDR3 length: 11 amino acids. CDR1 and CDR2 (germline): SEHNR, FQNEAQ (reference sequence). Written as DNA, the CDR3 is TGTGCCAGCAGCTACAACAATGAGCAGTTCTTC. Translated, it gives CASSYNNEQFF.